Below are 6 T cell receptor beta chains sequenced from a single sample in a study of blood T cell repertoires in COVID-19. Here immunoSEQ multiplex PCR was the method, and the copy in TCRdb shows in-frame clones only, minus some. The data show tens of thousands of clones, roughly 88% seen once. Specimen: peripheral blood. The receptors shown here come from a man in his sixties with acute or convalescent COVID-19.

This clone was picked up one time. This chain uses TRBV7-8 with TRBJ2-5; 8 positions match TRBD2. The CDR3 contains 16 residues. Germline values: CDR1 SGHVS, CDR2 FQNEAQ. J gave up 1 base and V 5 bases, and 9 bases lay outside the gene matches. The CDR3 DNA follows: TGTGCCAGCAGCCAGGGCCTAAGCGGGAGCCAAGAGACCCAGTACTTC. It yields the protein CASSQGLSGSQETQYF.

The chain employs TRBV5-1 and TRBJ2-1; 8 bases match TRBD2. Germline-derived CDR1 and CDR2 are SGHRS and YFSETQ. After removal of 4 bases from V and 4 bases from J, the junction contained 10 bases not matched to a gene. The CDR3 is 16 amino acids. The CDR3 coding sequence is TGCGCCAGCAGCCGCGGGGGGCCGGCGTCGTACAATGAGCAGTTCTTC. Protein product: CASSRGGPASYNEQFF. Full variable domain (outside the CDR3, taken from reference TRBV5-1 and TRBJ2-1): KAGVTQTPRYLIKTRGQQVTLSCSPISGHRSVSWYQQTPGQGLQFLFEYFSETQRNKGNFPGRFSGRQFSNSRSEMNVSTLELGDSALYLCASSRGGPASYNEQFFGPGTRLTVL.

A single count supports this clone. The gene calls are TRBV18 and TRBJ1-2; 7 bases match TRBD1. This CDR3 region has 15 residues. Germline CDR1 KGHSH, CDR2 LQKENI. V shed 2 bases and J 4 bases; nucleotides not matched to a gene: 7. In nucleotides, the CDR3 is TGTGCCAGCTCACCAAACAGGGGCGCAGGCTATGGCTACACCTTC. It codes for CASSPNRGAGYGYTF. The full variable domain, with the rest looked up from reference TRBV18 and TRBJ1-2, is NAGVMQNPRHLVRRRGQEARLRCSPMKGHSHVYWYRQLPEEGLKFMVYLQKENIIDESGMPKERFSAEFPKEGPSILRIQQVVRGDSAAYFCASSPNRGAGYGYTFGSGTRLTVV.

Turning to this clone: Mismatch with germline at one junction end may stem from a read error. J is TRBJ2-1 and V is TRBV7-7; possible D gene TRBD2, 6 bases. Germline CDR1 reads SSHAT; CDR2 reads FNYEAQ (reference sequence). The CDR3 runs 16 residues. CDR3 DNA sequence: TGTGCTAGCAGCCCCCGAGGAGCGGGCGATTACAATGAGCAGTTCTTC. Translating it yields CASSPRGAGDYNEQFF. The full variable domain, with the rest looked up from reference TRBV7-7 and TRBJ2-1, is GAGVSQSPRYKVTKRGQDVTLRCDPISSHATLYWYQQALGQGPEFLTYFNYEAQPDKSGLPSDRFSAERPEGSISTLTIQRTEQRDSAMYRCASSPRGAGDYNEQFFGPGTRLTVL.

This clone appeared a single time. The genes are TRBV2 and TRBJ2-3, with TRBD1 identical over 8 bases. CDR1 and CDR2 (germline): SNHLY, FYNNEI. CDR3 length: 15 amino acids. Germline trimming cut 6 bases from V and 3 bases from J; bases unmatched to any gene: 8. For the CDR3, the DNA is TGTGCCAGCAGACCTGGACAGGGTCGGACAGATACGCAGTATTTT. This translates into CASRPGQGRTDTQYF.

The chain uses TRBV27 and TRBJ2-5; tentative D call: TRBD1 (6 bases). This CDR3 has 14 amino acids. The ends were cut back, 2 bases at V and 4 bases at J, with 11 bases in the middle. The germline V gene has CDR1 MNHEY and CDR2 SMNVEV (reference sequence). The CDR3 nucleotides are TGTGCCAGCAGTTTAGTACAGGGCCTAGAGACCCAGTACTTC. This gives the protein CASSLVQGLETQYF.